Included here is one T cell receptor beta chain sequence, with context. Antigen: not known. CDR1 and CDR2 from the germline V gene are MNHEY and SVGAGI. The CDR3 contains 14 residues. The ends were cut back, 7 bases at V and 1 base at J, with 12 bases in the middle. Sequenced by immunoSEQ multiplex PCR; TCRdb stores in-frame clones only, minus some. The profile shows around 83,000 clones, around 70% of them singletons. The sample belongs to a study of vaccination effects on CD4 cells after COVID-19. Findings of the study overall: Convalescent patients in the study were few, and early post-infection timepoints were absent.

CD4+ T cells specific for antigen were expanded with viral peptide pools by the ViraFEST assay before sequencing. Investigators separated out CD4+ T cells once 10 days of culture had passed. This chain connects TRBV6-5 to TRBJ2-3; no firm D call. Sample: CD4+ T cells from PBMCs cultured with HCoV-229E spike peptides, taken before COVID-19 vaccination. The receptor was derived from a human donor who received a COVID-19 vaccine. CDR3 DNA sequence: TGTGCCAGCACCAGATCCGACGGCACAGATACGCAGTATTTT. Translation gives CASTRSDGTDTQYF.